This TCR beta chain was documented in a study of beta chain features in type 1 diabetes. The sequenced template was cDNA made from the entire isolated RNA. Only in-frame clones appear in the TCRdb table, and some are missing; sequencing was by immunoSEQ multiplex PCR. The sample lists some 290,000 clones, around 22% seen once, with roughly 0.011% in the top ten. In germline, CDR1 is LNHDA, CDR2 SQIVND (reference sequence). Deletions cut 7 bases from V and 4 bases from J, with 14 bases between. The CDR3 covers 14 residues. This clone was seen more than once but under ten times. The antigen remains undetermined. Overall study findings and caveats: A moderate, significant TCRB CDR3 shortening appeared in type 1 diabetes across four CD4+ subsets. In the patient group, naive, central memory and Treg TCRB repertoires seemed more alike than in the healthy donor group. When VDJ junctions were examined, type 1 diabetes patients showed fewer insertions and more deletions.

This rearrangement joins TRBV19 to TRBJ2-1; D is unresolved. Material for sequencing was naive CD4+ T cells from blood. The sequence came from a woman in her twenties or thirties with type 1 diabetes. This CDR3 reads CASTARDPYNEQFF. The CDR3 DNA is TGTGCCAGTACCGCTAGAGACCCATACAATGAGCAGTTCTTC.